Listed here are 14 T cell receptor beta chains from one sample, sequenced in a study of T cell repertoires in cytomegalovirus infection. TCRdb used MiXCR to reprocess the reads, holding one entry per CDR3 protein. The sample contains 630,000 or so distinct CDR3 sequences, approximately 25% of which appear only once. The sequencing sample was made of CD8+ T cells from PBMCs. These receptors originate from a human donor in good health (CMV status not recorded). Some clones in this sample may be carry-over from other donors' samples.

This clonotype was seen many times. The rearrangement joins TRBV7-9 to TRBJ2-1; 11 bases are shared with TRBD2. CDR1 and CDR2 (germline): SEHNR, FQNEAQ (reference sequence). The CDR3 is 17 residues long. With V trimmed by 5 bases and J by 0 bases, 6 bases remained unmatched. The CDR3 DNA reads as TGTGCCAGCAGCCCCCAACTAGCGGGGGCCTCCTACAATGAGCAGTTCTTC. It is translated as CASSPQLAGASYNEQFF.

The CDR3 region is CASSPGTGRYSNQPQHF. The CDR3 nucleotides are TGTGCCAGCAGTCCCGGGACAGGGAGATATAGCAATCAGCCCCAGCATTTT. The V call is TRBV28, the J call TRBJ1-5; 9 bases align to TRBD1. CDR3 size: 17 residues. CDR1 and CDR2 from the germline V gene are MDHEN and SYDVKM. V was clipped by 5 bases and J by 0 bases; unmatched bases: 8.

The chain is built from TRBV7-6 and TRBJ1-1, with D unclear. The V gene's germline CDR1 is SGHVS and CDR2 FNYEAQ. This CDR3 spans 14 amino acids. Trimming left V 5 bases short and J 3 bases short, with 13 bases between. CDR3 in DNA: TGTGCCAGCAGCCAACCCGGCGTACACACTGAAGCTTTCTTT. Translating gives CASSQPGVHTEAFF.

The gene calls are TRBV7-6 and TRBJ2-1; D may be TRBD2 (6 bases). The CDR3 covers 16 residues. CDR1 SGHVS and CDR2 FNYEAQ come from the germline V gene. V lost 5 bases to trimming and J lost 8 bases, with 22 bases between them. The CDR3 reads CASSPRDSPFRHEQFF. CDR3 coding DNA: TGTGCCAGCAGCCCTAGGGACTCCCCTTTCCGCCATGAGCAGTTCTTC.

In this sample, this clonotype turned up once. The chain carries TRBV10-3 and TRBJ1-1, with 9 bases lining up with TRBD1. Per the germline V gene, CDR1 is ENHRY and CDR2 is SYGVKD. V lost 2 bases and J lost 5; bases outside the gene matches: 6. This CDR3 contains 15 residues. CDR3 region: CAISEPGTGLTEAFF. The CDR3 DNA follows: TGTGCCATCAGTGAGCCCGGGACAGGGTTAACTGAAGCTTTCTTT.

The chain carries TRBV27 and TRBJ1-2, with unresolved D. The CDR3 totals 14 residues. Trimming left V 2 bases short and J 4 bases short, with 11 bases between. Germline loops: CDR1 MNHEY, CDR2 SMNVEV (reference sequence). In DNA, the CDR3 is TGTGCCAGCAGTTTAAATCCGAGGTTCTATGGCTACACCTTC. Amino acids: CASSLNPRFYGYTF.

This clonotype occurred many times. The chain has TRBV7-2 and TRBJ1-6; perhaps TRBD1 as D (5 bases). V lost 3 bases and J 1 base, leaving 13 bases between the germline ends. The CDR3 loop spans 17 amino acids. CDR1 SGHTA and CDR2 FQGNSA come from the germline V gene. CDR3 in amino acids: CASSFDSAWSYNSPLHF. As DNA, the CDR3 is TGTGCCAGCAGCTTCGACAGCGCGTGGTCCTATAATTCACCCCTCCACTTT.

This clonotype has only a few counts. The rearrangement uses TRBV2 and TRBJ2-3, with 8 bases identical to TRBD2. Germline V gene data show CDR1 as SNHLY and CDR2 as FYNNEI. The CDR3 runs 15 residues. The V gene end was trimmed by 8 bases and the J gene end by 1 base; junction bases not matched to a gene: 8. The CDR3 DNA is TGTGCCAGCCCCTCTCGGCGGGGGGGCACAGATACGCAGTATTTT. Translated, it gives CASPSRRGGTDTQYF.

This clonotype was seen a handful of times. The chain recombines TRBV2 with TRBJ2-1; 9 bases agree with TRBD2. Germline V gene sequence: CDR1 SNHLY, CDR2 FYNNEI. With 7 bases clipped from V and 9 bases from J, the junction kept 16 bases outside the gene matches. This CDR3 comprises 16 residues. Here the CDR3 DNA reads TGTGCCAGCACAACCTCCGGGACTAGCTTAATAGGTGAGCAGTTCTTC. It is translated as CASTTSGTSLIGEQFF. Full variable domain (rest looked up from reference TRBV2 and TRBJ2-1): EPEVTQTPSHQVTQMGQEVILRCVPISNHLYFYWYRQILGQKVEFLVSFYNNEISEKSEIFDDQFSVERPDGSNFTLKIRSTKLEDSAMYFCASTTSGTSLIGEQFFGPGTRLTVL.

The chain links TRBV2 to TRBJ2-3; D uncertain. Germline lookup yields CDR1 SNHLY and CDR2 FYNNEI. The CDR3 is 15 residues long. The V gene lost 7 bases and the J gene lost 4 bases, with 18 bases spanning the gap. DNA of the CDR3: TGTGCCAGCAAAAGGGATGGGCACGGCTCAGATACGCAGTATTTT. Translating gives CASKRDGHGSDTQYF.

This chain links TRBV20-1 with TRBJ1-2; tentatively, D is TRBD1 (6 bases). Germline V gives CDR1 DFQATT, CDR2 SNEGSKA (reference sequence). Trimming took 6 bases from V and 7 from J, leaving 15 bases between them. This CDR3 contains 12 residues. In DNA form, the CDR3 reads TGCAGTGCCCCGGCGGGGGCGCTTGGCTACACCTTC. The encoded protein is CSAPAGALGYTF.

Remarks on this clonotype: A much larger clone differs from this one at a single base, so this may be a read error. This sequence joins TRBV7-2 and TRBJ2-5; possibly TRBD2 for D (6 bases). The germline V gene encodes CDR1 SGHTA and CDR2 FQGNSA. V gave up 3 bases and J gave up 4 bases, with 12 bases separating them. This CDR3 spans 14 amino acids. CDR3 in DNA: TGTGCCAGCAGCTTGGTTGCGGGGACAGAGACCCAGTACTTC. Translation gives CASSLVAGTETQYF.

This clonotype was counted between two and nine times. The chain carries TRBV6-6 and TRBJ1-5, with TRBD1 as a possible D gene (5 bases). Trimming stripped 7 bases from V and 0 bases from J, with 16 bases between. CDR1 and CDR2 from the germline V gene are MNHNY and SVGAGI (reference sequence). This CDR3 has 16 residues. CDR3 sequence (DNA): TGTGCCAGCAACGACGGGGGACGATATAGCAATCAGCCCCAGCATTTT. Translation gives CASNDGGRYSNQPQHF.

Ten or more counts support this clonotype. The chain links TRBV20-1 to TRBJ2-4; D ambiguous. Germline V lookup: CDR1 DFQATT, CDR2 SNEGSKA (reference sequence). Trimming removed 3 bases from V and 0 bases from J, with 9 bases in between. The CDR3 is 14 residues long. The CDR3 DNA reads TGCAGTGCTAGTTGGAATTTAGCCAAAAACATTCAGTACTTC. Translation gives CSASWNLAKNIQYF.